Listed below are T cell receptor beta chains from one sample, sequenced in a study of spatial heterogeneity in lung cancer. TCRdb recomputed calls from the 5' RACE reads with MiXCR, one row per CDR3 protein. Counted here are just under 95,000 distinct CDR3 sequences, over 9.5% occurring once; the ten biggest clones make up about two fifths. Sequencing used PBMCs, obtained at surgery. These receptors all come from a male donor with early-stage non-small cell lung cancer. CDR3s include the opening cysteine and the closing phenylalanine or tryptophan. Fields, in order: clone size, CDR3 length, J gene, D gene, V gene, CDR3 DNA, CDR3 protein. D genes are given only for firm matches. Clone size is shown for a subset of rows, as once, few, many or a class of expanded clone.

clone size: -
CDR3 length: 14
J gene: TRBJ2-3
D gene: -
V gene: TRBV20-1
CDR3 DNA: TGCAGTGCTCTTTCCAAAATTGGCACAGATACGCAGTATTTT
CDR3 protein: CSALSKIGTDTQYF

clone size: few
CDR3 length: 15
J gene: TRBJ2-7
D gene: TRBD1
V gene: TRBV27
CDR3 DNA: TGTGCCAGCAGGTTCCGCCGGGACAGCTCCTACGAGCAGTACTTC
CDR3 protein: CASRFRRDSSYEQYF

clone size: many
CDR3 length: 16
J gene: TRBJ1-3
D gene: -
V gene: TRBV21-1
CDR3 DNA: TGTGCCAGCTTCCGGGACAGGGAATTCCCTGGAAACACCATATATTTT
CDR3 protein: CASFRDREFPGNTIYF

clone size: many
CDR3 length: 15
J gene: TRBJ2-3
D gene: TRBD2
V gene: TRBV6-5
CDR3 DNA: TGTGCCAGCAGTGTAGGACTAGCGAGCACAGATACGCAGTATTTT
CDR3 protein: CASSVGLASTDTQYF

clone size: few
CDR3 length: 14
J gene: TRBJ2-5
D gene: TRBD1
V gene: TRBV4-3
CDR3 DNA: TGCGCCAGCAGCTTCCGGACAGGGAGAGAGACCCAGTACTTC
CDR3 protein: CASSFRTGRETQYF

clone size: many
CDR3 length: 15
J gene: TRBJ2-5
D gene: -
V gene: TRBV6-2/TRBV6-3
CDR3 DNA: TGTGCCAGCAGTTACTCGAGGTGGAGCCAAGAGACCCAGTACTTC
CDR3 protein: CASSYSRWSQETQYF

clone size: -
CDR3 length: 16
J gene: TRBJ2-7
D gene: -
V gene: TRBV6-6
CDR3 DNA: TGTGCCAGCAGTTCGGGGACGGGGGATACCACCTACGAGCAGTACTTC
CDR3 protein: CASSSGTGDTTYEQYF

clone size: -
CDR3 length: 15
J gene: TRBJ1-6
D gene: TRBD1
V gene: TRBV27
CDR3 DNA: TGTGCCAGCGGGAGAGGGACAGAGGGTAATTCACCCCTCCACTTT
CDR3 protein: CASGRGTEGNSPLHF

clone size: many
CDR3 length: 14
J gene: TRBJ2-5
D gene: -
V gene: TRBV5-5
CDR3 DNA: TGTGCCAGCAGCGCTGGGGGGCACCAAGAGACCCAGTACTTC
CDR3 protein: CASSAGGHQETQYF

clone size: few
CDR3 length: 16
J gene: TRBJ2-1
D gene: TRBD2
V gene: TRBV11-3
CDR3 DNA: TGTGCCAGCAGCCCGGGACTAGCGGGAAGAGGCAATGAGCAGTTCTTC
CDR3 protein: CASSPGLAGRGNEQFF

clone size: few
CDR3 length: 16
J gene: TRBJ2-5
D gene: TRBD2
V gene: TRBV4-1
CDR3 DNA: TGCGCCAGCAGCCCGCTGGGGCTAGCGGGGAGGGAGACCCAGTACTTC
CDR3 protein: CASSPLGLAGRETQYF

clone size: -
CDR3 length: 15
J gene: TRBJ2-7
D gene: TRBD2
V gene: TRBV5-4
CDR3 DNA: TGTGCCAGCAGCTCCCGCCGGACTAGCGTCCACGAGCAGTACTTC
CDR3 protein: CASSSRRTSVHEQYF

clone size: many
CDR3 length: 15
J gene: TRBJ1-5
D gene: -
V gene: TRBV12-3/TRBV12-4
CDR3 DNA: TGTGCCAGCAGTTTAGCAGAAGGGCGAAATCAGCCCCAGCATTTT
CDR3 protein: CASSLAEGRNQPQHF

clone size: -
CDR3 length: 13
J gene: TRBJ1-5
D gene: TRBD1
V gene: TRBV29-1
CDR3 DNA: TGCAGCGTTGGGACAGGGGTAGATCAGCCCCAGCATTTT
CDR3 protein: CSVGTGVDQPQHF

clone size: few
CDR3 length: 15
J gene: TRBJ2-7
D gene: TRBD1
V gene: TRBV6-1
CDR3 DNA: TGTGCCAGCAGGGACAGGGGCATTATCGACTACGAGCAGTACTTC
CDR3 protein: CASRDRGIIDYEQYF

clone size: -
CDR3 length: 15
J gene: TRBJ1-1
D gene: TRBD1
V gene: TRBV24-1
CDR3 DNA: TGTGCCACCAGTGCGACAGGGGGCATGAACACTGAAGCTTTCTTT
CDR3 protein: CATSATGGMNTEAFF

clone size: many
CDR3 length: 14
J gene: TRBJ2-7
D gene: -
V gene: TRBV12-3/TRBV12-4
CDR3 DNA: TGTGCCAGCACCGCCCTAGAGAGCTCCTACGAGCAGTACTTC
CDR3 protein: CASTALESSYEQYF

clone size: -
CDR3 length: 16
J gene: TRBJ2-3
D gene: TRBD2
V gene: TRBV20-1
CDR3 DNA: TGCAGTGCTACTTTACTAGCGGGACGAGTCGCAGATACGCAGTATTTT
CDR3 protein: CSATLLAGRVADTQYF

clone size: many
CDR3 length: 14
J gene: TRBJ2-3
D gene: -
V gene: TRBV7-2
CDR3 DNA: TGTGCCAGCAGCTTAGATGGGGGCCAATATACGCAGTATTTT
CDR3 protein: CASSLDGGQYTQYF

clone size: -
CDR3 length: 13
J gene: TRBJ2-3
D gene: -
V gene: TRBV20-1
CDR3 DNA: TGCAGTGCTAGAGATCTGGCGAGGGGCCCCTGGTATTTT
CDR3 protein: CSARDLARGPWYF

clone size: few
CDR3 length: 17
J gene: TRBJ2-1
D gene: TRBD2
V gene: TRBV7-3
CDR3 DNA: TGTGCCAGCAGCCGGACTAGCGGGAGGTCCTCCTACAATGAGCAGTTCTTC
CDR3 protein: CASSRTSGRSSYNEQFF

clone size: few
CDR3 length: 13
J gene: TRBJ2-4
D gene: -
V gene: TRBV20-1
CDR3 DNA: TGCAGTGCCCGAGGCGGGTGGGGAAACATTCAGTACTTC
CDR3 protein: CSARGGWGNIQYF

clone size: few
CDR3 length: 14
J gene: TRBJ1-1
D gene: -
V gene: TRBV27
CDR3 DNA: TGTGCCAGCAAAAACCCCCCGGGCAACACTGAAGCTTTCTTT
CDR3 protein: CASKNPPGNTEAFF

clone size: -
CDR3 length: 16
J gene: TRBJ2-2
D gene: TRBD1
V gene: TRBV20-1
CDR3 DNA: TGCAGTGCTAGGAGGACAGGGAGGACGGACACCGGGGAGCTGTTTTTT
CDR3 protein: CSARRTGRTDTGELFF

clone size: many
CDR3 length: 18
J gene: TRBJ1-2
D gene: TRBD1
V gene: TRBV7-2
CDR3 DNA: TGTGCCAGCAGTTGGACCGGGACAGGCGACAGAAGAAACTATGGCTACACCTTC
CDR3 protein: CASSWTGTGDRRNYGYTF

clone size: few
CDR3 length: 16
J gene: TRBJ1-3
D gene: -
V gene: TRBV9
CDR3 DNA: TGTGCCAGCAGCCCCGTGTCCACGCCAACCGGGAACACCATGTATTTT
CDR3 protein: CASSPVSTPTGNTMYF

clone size: few
CDR3 length: 15
J gene: TRBJ2-5
D gene: TRBD1
V gene: TRBV28
CDR3 DNA: TGTGCCAGCAGTTCGCCCGACAGGGTCGGAGAGACCCAGTACTTC
CDR3 protein: CASSSPDRVGETQYF

clone size: few
CDR3 length: 15
J gene: TRBJ1-6
D gene: TRBD1
V gene: TRBV7-9
CDR3 DNA: TGTGCCAGCAGCCCCCGGACAGGGAATAATTCACCCCTCCACTTT
CDR3 protein: CASSPRTGNNSPLHF

clone size: few
CDR3 length: 16
J gene: TRBJ2-7
D gene: TRBD2
V gene: TRBV7-2
CDR3 DNA: TGTGCCAGCAGCTTAGGTAGCGGGGGGGCCTTTGGCGAGCAGTACTTC
CDR3 protein: CASSLGSGGAFGEQYF